This TCR beta chain was sequenced in a study of OX40 agonist ivuxolimab in advanced cancers. General notes on the study: Ivuxolimab, which targeted the costimulatory receptor OX40 (CD134), was an agonistic, fully human IgG2 monoclonal antibody. Partial responses occurred in three dose-escalation patients, of whom one had hepatocellular carcinoma and two had cutaneous melanoma. Intravenous ivuxolimab was administered to patients every 2 weeks at six dose levels: 0.01, 0.1, 0.3, 1.5, 3 and 10 mg/kg. Of the roughly 51 patients in dose escalation, 19 had hepatocellular carcinoma, approximately 15 had melanoma, 9 had renal cell carcinoma and 9 had head and neck cancer. The paper covers the monotherapy dose-escalation part of the phase I ivuxolimab trial, which included N = 52 patients. Peripheral TCRbeta sequencing was intended to test whether TCR sequence diversity was altered and clonal T-cell expansion was caused by ivuxolimab. Patients were allowed to have had prior anti-PD-1, anti-PD-L1 or anti-CTLA-4 therapy, and approximately 40% of the dose-escalation patients had been treated with checkpoint inhibitors. In the dose-escalation cohort, roughly four fifths of patients were male, and the mean age was approximately 55 years, with a range of roughly 20 to 85. Findings and caveats that apply to the study as a whole: After ivuxolimab, expanded clones were on average more numerous among CD8+ T cells than among CD4+ T cells. Low levels of normalized T-cell clonal expansion were also seen in some patients who did not respond. At doses from 0.1 to 3.0 mg/kg, clonal expansion was seen in both CD4+ and CD8+ blood T cells between baseline and week 6. Which antigens the clonally expanded peripheral T cells were specific for was not determined. In the 0.1-3.0 mg/kg groups, partial responders were among the patients with the lowest normalized peripheral clonal expansion, particularly in CD8+ T cells.

The trial excluded patients who had a history of autoimmune disease or who were on systemic immunosuppression. Peripheral blood for TCR sequencing was collected from all dose cohorts at baseline, on cycle 4 day 1, and on cycle 7 day 1. Samples were obtained from an open-label, multicenter, first-in-human phase I dose-escalation trial of ivuxolimab. Adults with locally advanced or metastatic head and neck squamous cell, hepatocellular, melanoma or renal cell carcinoma were enrolled in the trial. CD4+ and CD8+ T cells were sorted separately from peripheral blood before TCR sequencing. As encoded in the germline V gene, CDR1 is WSHSY while CDR2 is SAAADI. Here V drops 6 bases and J drops 3 bases, and the junction holds 1 base not matched to any gene. From the cysteine through the phenylalanine, the CDR3 covers 14 amino acids. Here the CDR3 DNA is all that survives: 42 bases in frame from base 1. For sequencing of the TCRbeta CDR3 region, genomic DNA was extracted from the sorted cells. The immunoSEQ Assay was used for sequencing of TCRbeta CDR3 regions. Entries here come from immuneACCESS through TCRdb and include only in-frame sequences with V and J called. Some clones fail to appear in such tables; in the studies checked, an unresolved V gene covers under half of the shortfall, and the cause of the remainder is unknown. For this sample the table gives tens of thousands of clones, of which around 84% were detected only once. Together, the top ten hold roughly 17% of the sample.

Notes on this clone: No antigen is known for it. Per-base quality was not reported, and no clone a single base away is much larger than it.

The chain joins TRBV10-2 to TRBJ2-1; 11 bases in the middle match TRBD2. This TCR came from an adult with an advanced solid tumor such as melanoma, head and neck, liver or kidney cancer. The sequenced sample was CD4+ or CD8+ T cells sorted from blood, obtained in a trial of the OX40 agonist ivuxolimab. CDR3 region: CASRGTSGYNEQFF. The DNA sequence is as follows: TGCGCCAGCAGGGGGACTAGCGGCTACAATGAGCAGTTCTTC.